This T cell receptor (beta chain) was obtained from a study of stem cell transplantation in POMP-related autoinflammatory disease. Study observations and caveats: Unique TRB V-J gene pairings were limited in number in patients with PRAID.

This table comes from immunoSEQ multiplex PCR, and its TCRdb copy is limited to in-frame clones, with some not included. The profile shows over 60,000 clones, more than 75% of them singletons. Germline-derived CDR1 and CDR2 are SEHNR and FQNEAQ (reference sequence). Trimming at V came to 4 bases and at J to 5 bases, leaving 8 bases not matched to a gene. CDR3 length equals 14 residues. A remark on this clone: Its specificity is unknown.

PRAID combined immunodeficiency and autoinflammation. The gene calls are TRBV7-9 and TRBJ2-7, with TRBD1 matching 7 bases. Source: CD4+ T cells from PBMCs, taken after stem cell transplantation. The receptor was isolated from a human patient with POMP-related autoinflammation and immune dysregulation (PRAID). Some of the T cells may derive from the graft donor. The CDR3 spells CASSYETGEDEQYF. The CDR3 nucleotides read TGTGCCAGCAGCTACGAAACAGGGGAAGACGAGCAGTACTTC.